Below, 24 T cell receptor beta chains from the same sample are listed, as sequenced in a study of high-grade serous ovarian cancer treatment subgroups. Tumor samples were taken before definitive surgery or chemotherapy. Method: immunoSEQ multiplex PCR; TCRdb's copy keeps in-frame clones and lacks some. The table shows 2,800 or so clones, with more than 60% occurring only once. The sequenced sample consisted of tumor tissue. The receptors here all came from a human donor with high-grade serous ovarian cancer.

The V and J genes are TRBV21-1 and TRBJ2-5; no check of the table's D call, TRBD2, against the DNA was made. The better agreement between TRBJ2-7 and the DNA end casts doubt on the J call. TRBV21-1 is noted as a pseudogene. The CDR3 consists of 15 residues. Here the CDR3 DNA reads TGTGCCAGCAGCCCAGGACTAGCGGGATCGTCCGAGCAGTACTTC. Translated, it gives CASSPGLAGSSEQYF.

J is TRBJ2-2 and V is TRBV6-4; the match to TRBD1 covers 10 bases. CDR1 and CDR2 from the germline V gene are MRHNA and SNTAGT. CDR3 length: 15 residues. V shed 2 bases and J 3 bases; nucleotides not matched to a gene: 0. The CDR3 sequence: CASSDGTGDTGELFF. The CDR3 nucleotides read TGTGCCAGCAGTGACGGGACAGGGGACACCGGGGAGCTGTTTTTT.

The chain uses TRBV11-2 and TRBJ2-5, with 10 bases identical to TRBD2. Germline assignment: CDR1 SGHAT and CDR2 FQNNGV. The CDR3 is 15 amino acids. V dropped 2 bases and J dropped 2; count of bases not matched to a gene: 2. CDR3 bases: TGTGCCAGCAGCTTAATAGCGGGGGGACAAGAGACCCAGTACTTC. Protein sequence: CASSLIAGGQETQYF.

CDR3 sequence (DNA): TGTGCCAGCAGCTTAGGTCATGGGCTGGGTCGTCTCCACGAGCAGTACTTC. Protein product: CASSLGHGLGRLHEQYF. The chain uses TRBV7-9 and TRBJ2-7; D remains unclear. This CDR3 spans 17 amino acids. Trimming took off 1 base at V and 5 bases at J, with 21 bases between the two ends. CDR1 and CDR2 (germline): SEHNR, FQNEAQ (reference sequence).

This CDR3 reads CASSLSGLRAYEQYF. CDR3 bases: TGTGCCAGCAGTTTATCGGGGCTACGGGCCTACGAGCAGTACTTC. This chain joins TRBV28 and TRBJ2-7, with D perhaps being TRBD1 or TRBD2 (5 bases each). The CDR3 totals 15 residues. Germline CDR1 and CDR2: MDHEN and SYDVKM. The V and J ends lost 1 base and 2 bases respectively, with 12 bases between them.

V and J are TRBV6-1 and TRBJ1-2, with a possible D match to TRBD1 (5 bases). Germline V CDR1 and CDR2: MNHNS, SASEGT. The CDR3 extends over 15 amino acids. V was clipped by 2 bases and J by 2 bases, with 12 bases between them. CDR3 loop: CASSELRDGNYGYTF. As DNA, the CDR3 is TGTGCCAGCAGTGAACTCCGGGACGGAAACTATGGCTACACCTTC.

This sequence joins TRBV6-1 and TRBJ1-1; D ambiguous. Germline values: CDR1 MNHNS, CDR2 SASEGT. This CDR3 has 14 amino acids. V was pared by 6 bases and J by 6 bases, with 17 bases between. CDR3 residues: CASSLDPAGAEAFF. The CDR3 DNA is TGTGCCAGCAGCCTGGACCCCGCCGGGGCTGAAGCTTTCTTT.

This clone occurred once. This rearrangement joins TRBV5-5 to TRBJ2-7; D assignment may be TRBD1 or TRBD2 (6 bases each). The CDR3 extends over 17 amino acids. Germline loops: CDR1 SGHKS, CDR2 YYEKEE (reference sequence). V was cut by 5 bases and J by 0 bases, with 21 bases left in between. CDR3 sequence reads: CASREGIGGYSSYEQYF. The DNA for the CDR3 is TGTGCCAGCAGGGAGGGGATCGGGGGCTACAGCTCCTACGAGCAGTACTTC.

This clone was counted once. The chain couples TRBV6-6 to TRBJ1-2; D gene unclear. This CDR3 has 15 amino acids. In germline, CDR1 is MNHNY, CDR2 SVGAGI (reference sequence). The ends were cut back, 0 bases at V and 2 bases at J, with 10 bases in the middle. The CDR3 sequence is CASSYSGYGNYGYTF. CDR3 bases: TGTGCCAGCAGTTACTCAGGGTACGGGAACTATGGCTACACCTTC.

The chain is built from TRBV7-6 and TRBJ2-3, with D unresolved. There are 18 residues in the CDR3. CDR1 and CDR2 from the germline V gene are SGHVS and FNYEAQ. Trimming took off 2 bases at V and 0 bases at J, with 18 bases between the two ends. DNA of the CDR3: TGTGCCAGCAGCTTACTCGTCTCGCGCCCCTCAAGCACAGATACGCAGTATTTT. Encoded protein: CASSLLVSRPSSTDTQYF.

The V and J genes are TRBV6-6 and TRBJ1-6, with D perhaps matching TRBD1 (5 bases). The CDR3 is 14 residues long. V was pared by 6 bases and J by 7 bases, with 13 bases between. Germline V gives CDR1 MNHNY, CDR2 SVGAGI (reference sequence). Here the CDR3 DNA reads TGTGCCAGCAGCCACCACGGGACCAATTCACCCCTCCACTTT. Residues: CASSHHGTNSPLHF.

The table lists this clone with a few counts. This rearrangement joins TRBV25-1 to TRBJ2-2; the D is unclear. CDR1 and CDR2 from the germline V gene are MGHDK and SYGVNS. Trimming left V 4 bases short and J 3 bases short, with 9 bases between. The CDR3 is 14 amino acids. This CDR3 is CASSGSTHTGELFF. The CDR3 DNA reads TGTGCCAGCAGTGGTTCCACCCACACCGGGGAGCTGTTTTTT.

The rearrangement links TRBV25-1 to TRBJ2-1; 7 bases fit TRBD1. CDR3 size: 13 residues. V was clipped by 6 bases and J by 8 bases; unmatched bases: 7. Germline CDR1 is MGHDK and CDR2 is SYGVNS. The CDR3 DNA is TGTGCCAGCAGAGGGACAGTTATGGATGAGCAGTTCTTC. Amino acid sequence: CASRGTVMDEQFF.

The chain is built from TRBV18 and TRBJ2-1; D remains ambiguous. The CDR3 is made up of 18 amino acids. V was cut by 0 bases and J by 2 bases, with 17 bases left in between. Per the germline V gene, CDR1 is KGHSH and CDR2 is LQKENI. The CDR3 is CASSPPVGGESTYNEQFF. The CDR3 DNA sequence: TGTGCCAGCTCACCACCGGTGGGCGGTGAAAGTACCTACAATGAGCAGTTCTTC.

CDR3 region: CASSYSRRAETQYF. Written as DNA, the CDR3 is TGTGCCAGCAGTTACTCGAGAAGGGCGGAGACCCAGTACTTC. The V gene is TRBV6-5, the J gene TRBJ2-5; D is ambiguous. Germline CDR1 is MNHEY and CDR2 is SVGAGI. V lost 0 bases, J lost 5 bases, and 10 bases lay in between. The CDR3 has 14 amino acids.

CDR3 loop: CASSELTGGGRFVYF. In nucleotides, the CDR3 is TGTGCCAGCAGCGAACTAACAGGGGGAGGGAGGTTCGTGTACTTC. The rearrangement joins TRBV28 to TRBJ2-4; weak D call: TRBD1 (8 bases). CDR1 MDHEN and CDR2 SYDVKM come from the germline V gene. This CDR3 has 15 amino acids. V was trimmed by 6 bases and J by 15 bases, leaving 27 bases between them.

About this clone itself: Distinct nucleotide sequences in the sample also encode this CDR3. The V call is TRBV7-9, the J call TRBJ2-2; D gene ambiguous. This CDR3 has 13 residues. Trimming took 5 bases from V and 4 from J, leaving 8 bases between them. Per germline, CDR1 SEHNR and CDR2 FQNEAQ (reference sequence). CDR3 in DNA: TGTGCCAGCAGCCTACCTGCCACCGGGGAGCTGTTTTTT. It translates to CASSLPATGELFF.

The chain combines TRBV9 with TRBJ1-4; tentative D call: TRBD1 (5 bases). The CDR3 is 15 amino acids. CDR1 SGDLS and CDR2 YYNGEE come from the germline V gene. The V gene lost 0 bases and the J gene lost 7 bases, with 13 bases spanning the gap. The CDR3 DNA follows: TGTGCCAGCAGCGTAGTTGGGGGTCCGAGTGAAAAACTGTTTTTT. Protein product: CASSVVGGPSEKLFF.

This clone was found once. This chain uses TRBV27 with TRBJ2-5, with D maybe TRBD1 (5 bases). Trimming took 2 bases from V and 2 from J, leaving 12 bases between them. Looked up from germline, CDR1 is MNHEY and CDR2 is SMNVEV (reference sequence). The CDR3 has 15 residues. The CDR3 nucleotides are TGTGCCAGCAGTTTAATCCCAGGGCTGCAAGAGACCCAGTACTTC. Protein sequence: CASSLIPGLQETQYF.

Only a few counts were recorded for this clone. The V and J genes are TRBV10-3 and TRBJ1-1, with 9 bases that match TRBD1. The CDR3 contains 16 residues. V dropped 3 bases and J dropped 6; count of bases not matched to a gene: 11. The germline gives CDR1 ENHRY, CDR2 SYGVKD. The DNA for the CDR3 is TGTGCCATCAGTGAAGGGGTACAGGGGGCTGACGCTGAAGCTTTCTTT. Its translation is CAISEGVQGADAEAFF.

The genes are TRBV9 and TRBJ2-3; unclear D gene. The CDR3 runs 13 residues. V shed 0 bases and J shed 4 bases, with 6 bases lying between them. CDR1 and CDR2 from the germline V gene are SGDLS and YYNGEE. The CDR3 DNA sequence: TGTGCCAGCAGCGTAGACGGCCCAGATACGCAGTATTTT. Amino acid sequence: CASSVDGPDTQYF.

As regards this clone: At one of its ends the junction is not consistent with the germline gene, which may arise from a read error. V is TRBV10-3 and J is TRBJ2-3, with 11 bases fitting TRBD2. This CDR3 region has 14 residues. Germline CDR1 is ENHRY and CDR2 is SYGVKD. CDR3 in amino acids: CAISTSGSTDTQYF. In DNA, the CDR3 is TGTGCCATCTCTACTAGCGGGAGCACCGATACGCAGTATTTT.

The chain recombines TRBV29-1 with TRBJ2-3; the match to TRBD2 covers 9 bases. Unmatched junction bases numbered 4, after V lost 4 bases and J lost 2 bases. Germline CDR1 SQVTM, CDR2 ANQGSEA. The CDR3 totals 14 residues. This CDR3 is CSVVGGGATDTQYF. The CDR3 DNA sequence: TGCAGCGTTGTGGGCGGGGGGGCCACAGATACGCAGTATTTT.

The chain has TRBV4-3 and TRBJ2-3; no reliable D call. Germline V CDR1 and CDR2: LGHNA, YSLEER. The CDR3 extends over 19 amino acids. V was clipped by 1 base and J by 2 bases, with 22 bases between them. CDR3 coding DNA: TGCGCCAGCAGCCAAGGGGTATCGGCTAGAATTCCCCCCACAGATACGCAGTATTTT. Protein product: CASSQGVSARIPPTDTQYF.